A single sample gave rise to the 7 T cell receptor beta chains below, sequenced in a study of esophageal squamous cell carcinoma under preoperative chemotherapy (dated by TCRdb to 2016 to 2019). What the time point label conveys for this sample: after preoperative PTX-NDP chemotherapy. The library was produced with PCR. The data were produced on a HiSeq X Ten. TCRdb's own reprocessing of the public reads used fastp at Q25 and MiXCR and kept productive beta chains. Each record represents a unique CDR3 protein, reported with the most common genes and DNA among its rows. The sample includes roughly 30,000 distinct CDR3 sequences, with 40% to 60% observed a single time. Approximately 23% of the sample belongs to the ten largest clones. The biological material was taken from a patient given preoperative chemotherapy. These receptors originate from a human donor with esophageal squamous cell carcinoma. The donor label of this sample is uncertain.

This clonotype was seen more than once but under ten times. The gene calls are TRBV25-1 and TRBJ2-3; TRBD2 might be the D (5 bases). Germline-derived CDR1 and CDR2 are MGHDK and SYGVNS. The CDR3 runs to 12 residues. V was cut by 9 bases and J by 2 bases, with 9 bases left in between. The CDR3 coding sequence is TGTGCCAGTCAGGACTCCACAGATACGCAGTATTTT. It encodes CASQDSTDTQYF. The full variable domain, in which reference TRBV25-1 and TRBJ2-3 provide the parts outside the CDR3, is EADIYQTPRYLVIGTGKKITLECSQTMGHDKMYWYQQDPGMELHLIHYSYGVNSTEKGDLSSESTVSRIRTEHFPLTLESARPSHTSQYLCASQDSTDTQYFGPGTRLTVL.

This clonotype was seen a handful of times. This chain joins TRBV15 and TRBJ2-6; no definite D call. This CDR3 is built from 17 residues. Trimming took off 0 bases at V and 0 bases at J, with 9 bases between the two ends. Germline V gene data show CDR1 as LNHNV and CDR2 as YYDKDF (reference sequence). The CDR3 loop is CATSRDSIGSGANVLTF. In DNA form, the CDR3 reads TGTGCCACCAGCAGAGATTCAATAGGCTCTGGGGCCAACGTCCTGACTTTC.

V is TRBV7-8 and J is TRBJ2-4; the match to TRBD1 covers 8 bases. CDR3 length equals 16 residues. Germline CDR1 reads SGHVS; CDR2 reads FQNEAQ. V dropped 5 bases and J dropped 0; count of bases not matched to a gene: 6. CDR3 DNA: TGTGCCAGCAGCATGACAGGGGCGCTAGCCAAAAACATTCAGTACTTC. Protein: CASSMTGALAKNIQYF. Full variable domain (outside the CDR3, taken from reference TRBV7-8 and TRBJ2-4): GAGVSQSPRYKVAKRGQDVALRCDPISGHVSLFWYQQALGQGPEFLTYFQNEAQLDKSGLPSDRFFAERPEGSVSTLKIQRTQQEDSAVYLCASSMTGALAKNIQYFGAGTRLSVL.

About this clonotype: One end of the junction fails to match germline, which may point to a read error. The rearrangement links TRBV7-2 to TRBJ2-3, with D uncertain. Germline V gives CDR1 SGHTA, CDR2 FQGNSA. This CDR3 comprises 14 residues. Written as DNA, the CDR3 is TGTGCCAGCAGCGTAGGCACAGTCCCAGATACGCAGTATTTC. As protein: CASSVGTVPDTQYF.

Remarks on this clonotype: This CDR3 is missing its conserved last phenylalanine or tryptophan, likely due to a read error. The DNA is omitted, as the CDR3 cannot be located on it reliably, and the CDR3 follows TCRdb's listing. V usage is TRBV7-9 and J usage is TRBJ2-5; the tabulated D call, TRBD1, remains unverified against the DNA. The CDR3 sequence runs 16 residues, both termini included. Germline assignment: CDR1 SEHNR and CDR2 FQNEAQ (reference sequence). The CDR3 sequence: CASSSRPGTGPETQLS.

About this clonotype: This may be a read error: a much more frequent sequence differs by one nucleotide. V is TRBV6-4 and J is TRBJ2-2, with D unclear. The germline V gene encodes CDR1 MRHNA and CDR2 SNTAGT. There are 16 residues in the CDR3. The CDR3, as DNA: TGTCCCAGCAGTGTAAACAGTCCCCCGAACACCGGGGAGCTGTTTTTT. Translation: CPSSVNSPPNTGELFF.

This clonotype was observed at least ten times. This sequence joins TRBV7-2 and TRBJ1-2; 7 bases are a match to TRBD1. The junction had 9 bases not matched to a gene; V was cut back by 5 bases and J by 3 bases. CDR3 size: 15 residues. Germline V gene data show CDR1 as SGHTA and CDR2 as FQGNSA. This CDR3 is CASSPRQGVDYGYTF. In DNA, the CDR3 is TGTGCCAGCAGCCCGCGACAGGGAGTCGACTATGGCTACACCTTC.